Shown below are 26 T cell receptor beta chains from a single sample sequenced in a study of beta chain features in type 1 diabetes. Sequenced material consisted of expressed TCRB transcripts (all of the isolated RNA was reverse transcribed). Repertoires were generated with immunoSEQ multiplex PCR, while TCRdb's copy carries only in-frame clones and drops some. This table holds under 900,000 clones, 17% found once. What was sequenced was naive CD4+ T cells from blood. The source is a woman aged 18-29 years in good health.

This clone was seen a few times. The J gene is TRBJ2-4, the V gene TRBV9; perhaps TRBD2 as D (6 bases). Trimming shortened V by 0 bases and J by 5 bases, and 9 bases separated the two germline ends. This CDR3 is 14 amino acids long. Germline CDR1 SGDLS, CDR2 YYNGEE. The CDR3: CASSVGGTENIQYF. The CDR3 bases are TGTGCCAGCAGCGTAGGCGGGACGGAAAACATTCAGTACTTC. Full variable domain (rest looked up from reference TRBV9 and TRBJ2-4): DSGVTQTPKHLITATGQRVTLRCSPRSGDLSVYWYQQSLDQGLQFLIQYYNGEERAKGNILERFSAQQFPDLHSELNLSSLELGDSALYFCASSVGGTENIQYFGAGTRLSVL.

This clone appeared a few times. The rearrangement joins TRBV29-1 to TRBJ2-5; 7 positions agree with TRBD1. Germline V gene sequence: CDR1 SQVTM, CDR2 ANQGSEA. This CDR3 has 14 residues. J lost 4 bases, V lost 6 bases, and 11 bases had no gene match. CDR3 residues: CSVTKGARGETQYF. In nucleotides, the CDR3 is TGCAGCGTGACGAAGGGGGCGAGGGGAGAGACCCAGTACTTC.

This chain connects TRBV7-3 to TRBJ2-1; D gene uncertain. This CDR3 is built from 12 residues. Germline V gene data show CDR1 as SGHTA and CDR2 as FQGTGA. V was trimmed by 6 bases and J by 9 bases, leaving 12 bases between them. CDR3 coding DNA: TGTGCCAGCAGTAACTATCTCGGTGAGCAGTTCTTC. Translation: CASSNYLGEQFF.

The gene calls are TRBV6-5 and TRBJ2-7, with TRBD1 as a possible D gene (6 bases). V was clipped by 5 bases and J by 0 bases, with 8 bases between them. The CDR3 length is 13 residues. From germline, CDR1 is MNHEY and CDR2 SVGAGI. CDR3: CASSRQVSYEQYF. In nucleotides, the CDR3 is TGTGCCAGCAGTCGACAGGTCTCCTACGAGCAGTACTTC.

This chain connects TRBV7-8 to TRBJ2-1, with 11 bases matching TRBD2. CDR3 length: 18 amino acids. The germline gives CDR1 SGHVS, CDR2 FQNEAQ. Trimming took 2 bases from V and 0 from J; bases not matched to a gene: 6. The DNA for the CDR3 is TGTGCCAGCAGCTTACCACTAGCGGGAGACCCCTCCTACAATGAGCAGTTCTTC. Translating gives CASSLPLAGDPSYNEQFF.

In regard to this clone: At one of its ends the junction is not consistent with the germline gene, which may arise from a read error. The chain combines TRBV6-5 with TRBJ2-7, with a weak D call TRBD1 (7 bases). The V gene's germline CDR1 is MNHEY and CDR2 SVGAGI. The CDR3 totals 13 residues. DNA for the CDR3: TGTGCCACCAGTGCGGGACAGTCCTACGAGCAGTACTTC. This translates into CATSAGQSYEQYF.

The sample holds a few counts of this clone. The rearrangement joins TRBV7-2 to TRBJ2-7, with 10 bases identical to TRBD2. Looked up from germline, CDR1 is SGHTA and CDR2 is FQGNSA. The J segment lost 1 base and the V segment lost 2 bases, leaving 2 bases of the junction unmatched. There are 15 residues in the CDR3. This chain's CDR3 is CASSLMTSGSYEQYF. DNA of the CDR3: TGTGCCAGCAGCTTAATGACTAGCGGGTCCTACGAGCAGTACTTC.

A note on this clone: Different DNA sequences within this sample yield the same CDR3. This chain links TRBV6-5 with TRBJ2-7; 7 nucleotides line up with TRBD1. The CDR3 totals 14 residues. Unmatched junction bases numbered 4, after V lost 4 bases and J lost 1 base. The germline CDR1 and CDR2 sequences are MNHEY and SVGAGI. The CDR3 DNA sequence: TGTGCCAGCAGTTCACCGGGACAGTCCTACGAGCAGTACTTC. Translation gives CASSSPGQSYEQYF.

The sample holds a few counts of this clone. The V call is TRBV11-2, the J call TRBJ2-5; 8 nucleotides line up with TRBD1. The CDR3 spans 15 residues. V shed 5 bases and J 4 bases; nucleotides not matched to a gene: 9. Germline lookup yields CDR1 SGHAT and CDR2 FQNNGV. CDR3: CASSNRQGWTETQYF. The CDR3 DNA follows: TGTGCCAGCAGCAATCGACAGGGGTGGACAGAGACCCAGTACTTC.

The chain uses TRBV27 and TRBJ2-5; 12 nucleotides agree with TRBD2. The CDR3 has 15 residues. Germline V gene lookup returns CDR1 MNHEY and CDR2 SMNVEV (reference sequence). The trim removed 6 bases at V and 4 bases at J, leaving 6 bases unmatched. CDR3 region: CASSQMGLAGETQYF. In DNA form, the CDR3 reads TGTGCCAGCAGCCAAATGGGACTAGCGGGAGAGACCCAGTACTTC.

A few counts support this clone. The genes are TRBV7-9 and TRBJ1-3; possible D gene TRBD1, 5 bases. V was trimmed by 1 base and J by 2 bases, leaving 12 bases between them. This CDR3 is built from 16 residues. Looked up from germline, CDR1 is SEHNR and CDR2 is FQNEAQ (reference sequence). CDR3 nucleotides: TGTGCCAGCAGCTTAGAGACCCAGGGCCCTGGAAACACCATATATTTT. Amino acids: CASSLETQGPGNTIYF.

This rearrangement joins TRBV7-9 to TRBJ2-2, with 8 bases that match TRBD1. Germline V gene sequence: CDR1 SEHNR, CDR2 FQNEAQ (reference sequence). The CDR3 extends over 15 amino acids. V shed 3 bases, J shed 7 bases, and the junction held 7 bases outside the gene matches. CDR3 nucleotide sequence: TGTGCCAGCAGCTTGGACAGGGTTTCCGGCGGGGAGCTGTTTTTT. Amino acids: CASSLDRVSGGELFF.

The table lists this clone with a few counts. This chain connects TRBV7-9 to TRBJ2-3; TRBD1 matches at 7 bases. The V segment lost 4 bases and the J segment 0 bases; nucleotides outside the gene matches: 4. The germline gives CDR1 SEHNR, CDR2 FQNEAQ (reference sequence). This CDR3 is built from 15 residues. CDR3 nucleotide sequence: TGTGCCAGCAGCTCAGACAGGGCTAGCACAGATACGCAGTATTTT. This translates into CASSSDRASTDTQYF.

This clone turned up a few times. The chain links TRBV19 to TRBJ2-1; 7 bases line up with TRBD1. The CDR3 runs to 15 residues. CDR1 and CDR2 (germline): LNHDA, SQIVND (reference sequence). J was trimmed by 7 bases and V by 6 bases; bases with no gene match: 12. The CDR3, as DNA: TGTGCCAGTAGGAAAGGACAGGACGGTACAAATGAGCAGTTCTTC. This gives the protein CASRKGQDGTNEQFF.

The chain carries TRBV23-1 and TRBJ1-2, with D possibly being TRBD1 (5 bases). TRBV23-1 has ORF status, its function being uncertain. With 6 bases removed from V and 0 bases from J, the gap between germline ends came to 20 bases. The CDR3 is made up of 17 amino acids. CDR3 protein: CASRNRDLGPSNYGYTF. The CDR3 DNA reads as TGCGCCAGCAGGAACCGGGACCTAGGGCCCTCTAACTATGGCTACACCTTC.

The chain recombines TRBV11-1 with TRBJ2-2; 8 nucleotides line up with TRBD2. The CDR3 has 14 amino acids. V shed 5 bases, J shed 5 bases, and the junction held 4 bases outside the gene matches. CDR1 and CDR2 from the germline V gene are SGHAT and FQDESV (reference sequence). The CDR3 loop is CASSTGLVTGELFF. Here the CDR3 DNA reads TGTGCCAGCAGCACGGGACTAGTTACCGGGGAGCTGTTTTTT.

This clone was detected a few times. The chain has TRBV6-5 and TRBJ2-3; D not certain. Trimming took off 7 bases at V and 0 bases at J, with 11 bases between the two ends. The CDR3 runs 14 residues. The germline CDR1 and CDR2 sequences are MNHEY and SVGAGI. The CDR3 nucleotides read TGTGCCAGCACCTCCGGTAGGAGCACAGATACGCAGTATTTT. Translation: CASTSGRSTDTQYF.

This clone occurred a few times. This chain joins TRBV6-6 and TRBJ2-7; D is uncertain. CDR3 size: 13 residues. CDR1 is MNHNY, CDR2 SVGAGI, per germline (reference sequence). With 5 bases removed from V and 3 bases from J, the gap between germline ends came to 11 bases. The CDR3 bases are TGTGCCAGCAGTAAAACGGACGGCTACGAGCAGTACTTC. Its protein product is CASSKTDGYEQYF.

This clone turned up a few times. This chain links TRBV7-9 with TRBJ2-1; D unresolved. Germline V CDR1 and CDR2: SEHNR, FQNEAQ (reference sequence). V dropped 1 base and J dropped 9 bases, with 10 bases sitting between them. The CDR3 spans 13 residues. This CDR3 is CASSLVPGGEQFF. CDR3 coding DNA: TGTGCCAGCAGCTTAGTCCCAGGTGGTGAGCAGTTCTTC. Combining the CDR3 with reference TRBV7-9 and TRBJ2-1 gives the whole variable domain DTGVSQNPRHKITKRGQNVTFRCDPISEHNRLYWYRQTLGQGPEFLTYFQNEAQLEKSRLLSDRFSAERPKGSFSTLEIQRTEQGDSAMYLCASSLVPGGEQFFGPGTRLTVL.

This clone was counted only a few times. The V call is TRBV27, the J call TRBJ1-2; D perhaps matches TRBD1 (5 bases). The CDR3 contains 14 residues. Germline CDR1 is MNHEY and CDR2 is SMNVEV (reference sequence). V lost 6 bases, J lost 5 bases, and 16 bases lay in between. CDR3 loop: CASRSAPGHYGYTF. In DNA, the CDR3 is TGTGCCAGCAGATCGGCCCCGGGGCATTATGGCTACACCTTC.

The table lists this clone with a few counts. CDR3 sequence reads: CASSPRTISTDTQYF. CDR3 sequence (DNA): TGTGCCAGCAGCCCGCGGACCATATCCACAGATACGCAGTATTTT. This chain joins TRBV9 and TRBJ2-3; D unclear. CDR1 is SGDLS and CDR2 is YYNGEE in the germline V gene. The V end was cut by 4 bases, the J end by 2 bases, with 14 bases between. The CDR3 has 15 residues.

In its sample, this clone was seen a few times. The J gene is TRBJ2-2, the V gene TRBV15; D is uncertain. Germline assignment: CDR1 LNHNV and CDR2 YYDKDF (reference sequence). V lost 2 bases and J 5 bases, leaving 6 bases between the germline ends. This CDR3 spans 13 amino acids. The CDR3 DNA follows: TGTGCCACCAGCAGATACCAAACCGGGGAGCTGTTTTTT. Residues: CATSRYQTGELFF.

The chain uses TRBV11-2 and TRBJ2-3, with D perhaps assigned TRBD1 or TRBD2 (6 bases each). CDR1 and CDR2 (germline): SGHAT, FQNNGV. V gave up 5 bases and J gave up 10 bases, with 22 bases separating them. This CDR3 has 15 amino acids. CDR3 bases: TGTGCCAGCAGCCCCCGGGAGATCATAAGGGGGGCGCAGTATTTT. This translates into CASSPREIIRGAQYF.

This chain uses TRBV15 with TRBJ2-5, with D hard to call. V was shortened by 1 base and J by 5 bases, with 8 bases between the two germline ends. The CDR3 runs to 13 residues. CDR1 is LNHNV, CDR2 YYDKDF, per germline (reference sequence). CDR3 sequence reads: CATSRVGFETQYF. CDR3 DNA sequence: TGTGCCACCAGCAGAGTAGGGTTTGAGACCCAGTACTTC.

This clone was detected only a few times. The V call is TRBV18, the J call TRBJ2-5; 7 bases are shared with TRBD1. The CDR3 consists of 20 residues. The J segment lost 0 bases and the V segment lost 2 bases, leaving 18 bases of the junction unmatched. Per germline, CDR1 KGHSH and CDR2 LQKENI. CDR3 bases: TGTGCCAGCTCACCAACGAGGTCGTACAGGGGCGAAAGTTACCAAGAGACCCAGTACTTC. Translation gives CASSPTRSYRGESYQETQYF.

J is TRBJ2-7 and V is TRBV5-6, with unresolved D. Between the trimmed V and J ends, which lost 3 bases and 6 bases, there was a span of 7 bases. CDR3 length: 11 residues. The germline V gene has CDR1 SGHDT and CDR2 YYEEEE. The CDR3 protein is CASSSLGEQYF. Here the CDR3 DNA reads TGTGCCAGCAGCTCCCTCGGCGAGCAGTACTTC.